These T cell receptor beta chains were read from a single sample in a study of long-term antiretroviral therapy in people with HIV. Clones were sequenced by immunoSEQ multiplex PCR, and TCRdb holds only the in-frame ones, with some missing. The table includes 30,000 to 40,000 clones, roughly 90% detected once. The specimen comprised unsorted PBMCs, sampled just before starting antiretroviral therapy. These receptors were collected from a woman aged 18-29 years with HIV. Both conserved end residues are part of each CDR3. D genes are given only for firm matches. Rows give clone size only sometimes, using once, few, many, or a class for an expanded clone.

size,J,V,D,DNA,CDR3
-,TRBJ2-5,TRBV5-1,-,TGCGCCAGCAGCACCAGGGGGGGGGAAGAGACCCAGTACTTC,CASSTRGGEETQYF
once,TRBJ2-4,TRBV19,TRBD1,TGTGCCAGTAGTATACAGGGGGCTCCCCGTATGTTCAACATTCAGTACTTC,CASSIQGAPRMFNIQYF
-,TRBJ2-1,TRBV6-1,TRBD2,TGTGCCAGCAGTGAAGCGTTAGCGGGGTCCCTTTACAATGAGCAGTTCTTC,CASSEALAGSLYNEQFF
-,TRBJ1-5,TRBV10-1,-,TGCGCCAGCAGTGATAAAAATCAGCCCCAGCATTTT,CASSDKNQPQHF
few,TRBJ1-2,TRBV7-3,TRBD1,TGTGCCAGCAGCCCTCCGACAGGGGAGTACTATGGCTACACCTTC,CASSPPTGEYYGYTF
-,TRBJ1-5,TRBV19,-,TGTGCCAGTAGTATCTTGAACAGCTTATATAGCAATCAGCCCCAGCATTTT,CASSILNSLYSNQPQHF
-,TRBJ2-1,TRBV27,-,TGTGCCAGCAGCCCCCGGCAGCTCAATGAGCAGTTCTTC,CASSPRQLNEQFF
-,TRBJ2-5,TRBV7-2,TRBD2,TGTGCCAGCAGCTTCTGGACTAGCGTGAAGAAAGAGACCCAGTACTTC,CASSFWTSVKKETQYF
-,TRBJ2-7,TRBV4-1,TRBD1,TGCGCCAGCAGCCCGTCGGTCGGGGACAGGGTCGTCAGCGAGCAGTACTTC,CASSPSVGDRVVSEQYF
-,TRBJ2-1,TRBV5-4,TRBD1,TGTGCCAGCGGACAGGCCAGCTCCTACAATGAGCAGTTCTTC,CASGQASSYNEQFF
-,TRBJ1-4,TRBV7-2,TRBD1,TGTGCCAGCAGTCAGGACTGGGGCCCGGGACAGTCTAAAGAAAAACTGTTTTTT,CASSQDWGPGQSKEKLFF
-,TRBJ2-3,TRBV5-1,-,TGCGCCAGCAGCTTGAGCGGGCCATCAGATACGCAGTATTTT,CASSLSGPSDTQYF
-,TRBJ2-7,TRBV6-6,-,TGTGCCAGCAGTTACGCAGGGAACGAGCAGTACTTC,CASSYAGNEQYF
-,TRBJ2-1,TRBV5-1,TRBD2,TGCGCCAGCAGCTTGGCCCCTTTGACTAGCGGGAGGGCCAGTGAGCAGTTCTTC,CASSLAPLTSGRASEQFF
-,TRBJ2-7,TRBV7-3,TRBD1,TGTGCCAGCAGCCCGACAGGGGGCGAGCAGTACTTC,CASSPTGGEQYF
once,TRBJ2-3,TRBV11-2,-,TGTGCCAGCAGCTTATTAGCTCGTAGCGGAATTAGCACAGATACGCAGTATTTT,CASSLLARSGISTDTQYF
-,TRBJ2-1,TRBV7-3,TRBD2,TGTGCCAGCAGTGCTAACCCGGGACTAGCGGGCGACAGCTCCTACAATGAGCAGTTCTTC,CASSANPGLAGDSSYNEQFF
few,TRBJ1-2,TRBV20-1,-,TGCAGTGCTTATCCTCGCTACACCTTC,CSAYPRYTF
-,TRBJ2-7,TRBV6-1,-,TGTGCCAGCAGTGAACAGGCAGGGTCGGGCGAGCAGTACTTC,CASSEQAGSGEQYF
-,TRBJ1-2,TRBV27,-,TGTGCCAGCAGTCCCGACCCGGGACGTATTTATGGCTACACCTTC,CASSPDPGRIYGYTF
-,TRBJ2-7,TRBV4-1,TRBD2,TGCGCCAGCAGCCGCTTACTAGCGGGCAGCTACGAGCAGTACTTC,CASSRLLAGSYEQYF
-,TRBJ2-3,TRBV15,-,TGTGCCACCAGCAGCCATACTGGGGGCACAGATACGCAGTATTTT,CATSSHTGGTDTQYF
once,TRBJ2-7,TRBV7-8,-,TGTGCCAGCAGCTTAGCAGGGGGGCTCAACGAGCAGTACTTC,CASSLAGGLNEQYF
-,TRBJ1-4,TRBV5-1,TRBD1,TGCGCCAGCAGCTTTCGACAGGGAGTTGAAAAACTGTTTTTT,CASSFRQGVEKLFF
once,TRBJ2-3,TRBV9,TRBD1,TGTGCCAGCAGCGCCCAAACAGGGGGCTTAGATACGCAGTATTTT,CASSAQTGGLDTQYF
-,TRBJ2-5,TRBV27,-,TGTGCCAGCAGTTTAGAGGGCAGCCAAGAGACCCAGTACTTC,CASSLEGSQETQYF
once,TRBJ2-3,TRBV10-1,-,TGCGCCAGCAGTGAGTCTGCAGGGCCATCGAAAGATACGCAGTATTTT,CASSESAGPSKDTQYF
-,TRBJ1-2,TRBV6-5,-,TGTGCCAGCAGTGCCCACGGCGGGGCTGGCTACACCTTC,CASSAHGGAGYTF
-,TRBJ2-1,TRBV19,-,TGTGCCAGTAGTATTGCACCCTGGAATGAGCAGTTCTTC,CASSIAPWNEQFF
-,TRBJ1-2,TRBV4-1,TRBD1,TGCGCCAGCAGCCAATGGACAGGGAGGAACTATGGCTACACCTTC,CASSQWTGRNYGYTF
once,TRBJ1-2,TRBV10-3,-,TGTGCCCTTCAGCGGGAGGATAGGGCTTATGGCTACACCTTC,CALQREDRAYGYTF
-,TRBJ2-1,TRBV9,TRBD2,TGTGCCAGCAGCGTCCAGACTAGCGGGAGGGCCTTAACGGACAATGAGCAGTTCTTC,CASSVQTSGRALTDNEQFF
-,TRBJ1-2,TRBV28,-,TGTGCCAGCCGCAAGGGAGTAGGATATGGCTACACCTTC,CASRKGVGYGYTF
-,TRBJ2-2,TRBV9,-,TGTGCCAGCAGCGTAGAACTAGCCGACGGGGAGCTGTTTTTT,CASSVELADGELFF
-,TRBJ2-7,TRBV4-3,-,TGCGCCAGCAGCCGCCAGGGGGGGAAGCCCATCGAGCAGTACTTC,CASSRQGGKPIEQYF
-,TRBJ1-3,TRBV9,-,TGTGCCAGCAGCGCCCTTGGGGGCGCAGGAAACACCATATATTTT,CASSALGGAGNTIYF
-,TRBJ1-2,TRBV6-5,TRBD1,TGTGCCAGCAGTTTATCCCCCGACAGGGAAAACTATGGCTACACCTTC,CASSLSPDRENYGYTF
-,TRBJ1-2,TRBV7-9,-,TGTGCCAGCAGCTTGGAACAGGTCTATGGCTACACCTTC,CASSLEQVYGYTF
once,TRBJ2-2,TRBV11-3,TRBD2,TGTGCCAGCAGCTTAGCTAGCGGGAGCTTCGCCGGGGAGCTGTTTTTT,CASSLASGSFAGELFF
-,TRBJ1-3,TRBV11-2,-,TGTGCCAGCAGGAGGACCTCTGGAAACACCATATATTTT,CASRRTSGNTIYF
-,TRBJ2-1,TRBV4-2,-,TGTGCCAGCAGCCTCTCCGGGTCTTCTTCCTACAATGAGCAGTTCTTC,CASSLSGSSSYNEQFF
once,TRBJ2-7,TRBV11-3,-,TGTGCCAGCAGCTTAGGCATCGAGAACGAGCAGTACTTC,CASSLGIENEQYF
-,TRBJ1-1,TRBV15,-,TGTGCCACCAGCAGACCGGGCCCGAACACTGAAGCTTTCTTT,CATSRPGPNTEAFF
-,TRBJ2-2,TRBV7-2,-,TGTGCCAGCAGCTTGCGCAAGGGTCCCGGGGAGCTGTTTTTT,CASSLRKGPGELFF
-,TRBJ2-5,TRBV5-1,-,TGCGCCAGCAGCTTGGCAGTCTTCCAAGAGACCCAGTACTTC,CASSLAVFQETQYF
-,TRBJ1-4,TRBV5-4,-,TGTGCCAGCAGCTTGGCCCCGCCCCAGTCAAATGAAAAACTGTTTTTT,CASSLAPPQSNEKLFF
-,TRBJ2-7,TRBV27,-,TGTGCCAGCAGTTTCGGCTACGAGCAGTACTTC,CASSFGYEQYF
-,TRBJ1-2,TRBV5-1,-,TGCGCCAGCAGCTTGGCAGGGGATGAATTGCGCTACACCTTC,CASSLAGDELRYTF
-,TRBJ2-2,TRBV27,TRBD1,TGTGCCAGCAGCTCCGGGACAGGGGTATCAGCCGGGGAGCTGTTTTTT,CASSSGTGVSAGELFF
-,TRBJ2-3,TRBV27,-,TGTGCCAGCAGCTTTAGGGCTTACCCATCCACAGATACGCAGTATTTT,CASSFRAYPSTDTQYF
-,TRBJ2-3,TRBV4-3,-,TGCGCCAGCAGCCATAGTAACAATTTGGGGGATACGCAGTATTTT,CASSHSNNLGDTQYF
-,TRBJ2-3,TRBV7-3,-,TGTGCCAGCAGCTTAGGGCCGCGACTCAGCACAGATACGCAGTATTTT,CASSLGPRLSTDTQYF
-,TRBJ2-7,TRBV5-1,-,TGCGCCAGCAGCTTGGAGTTTCCAACAGACGAGCAGTACTTC,CASSLEFPTDEQYF
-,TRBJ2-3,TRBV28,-,TGTGCCATCAAGGCGGGACGGAGCACAGATACGCAGTATTTT,CAIKAGRSTDTQYF
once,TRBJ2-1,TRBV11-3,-,TGTGCCAGCAGCGAGGGCTCCTACAATGAGCAGTTCTTC,CASSEGSYNEQFF
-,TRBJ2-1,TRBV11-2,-,TGTGCCAGTGGGGACCCTCTGGAGGGGAATGAGCAGTTCTTC,CASGDPLEGNEQFF
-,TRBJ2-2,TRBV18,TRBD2,TGTGCCAGCTCACCACCGCGGGGGACGAACACCGGGGAGCTGTTTTTT,CASSPPRGTNTGELFF
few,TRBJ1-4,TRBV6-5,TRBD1,TGTGCCAGCAGCGGGGACAGCCTAAATGAAAAACTGTTTTTT,CASSGDSLNEKLFF
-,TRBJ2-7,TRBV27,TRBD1,TGTGCCAGCAGTACCCCGGGACAGGGAGTCAACGAGCAGTACTTC,CASSTPGQGVNEQYF